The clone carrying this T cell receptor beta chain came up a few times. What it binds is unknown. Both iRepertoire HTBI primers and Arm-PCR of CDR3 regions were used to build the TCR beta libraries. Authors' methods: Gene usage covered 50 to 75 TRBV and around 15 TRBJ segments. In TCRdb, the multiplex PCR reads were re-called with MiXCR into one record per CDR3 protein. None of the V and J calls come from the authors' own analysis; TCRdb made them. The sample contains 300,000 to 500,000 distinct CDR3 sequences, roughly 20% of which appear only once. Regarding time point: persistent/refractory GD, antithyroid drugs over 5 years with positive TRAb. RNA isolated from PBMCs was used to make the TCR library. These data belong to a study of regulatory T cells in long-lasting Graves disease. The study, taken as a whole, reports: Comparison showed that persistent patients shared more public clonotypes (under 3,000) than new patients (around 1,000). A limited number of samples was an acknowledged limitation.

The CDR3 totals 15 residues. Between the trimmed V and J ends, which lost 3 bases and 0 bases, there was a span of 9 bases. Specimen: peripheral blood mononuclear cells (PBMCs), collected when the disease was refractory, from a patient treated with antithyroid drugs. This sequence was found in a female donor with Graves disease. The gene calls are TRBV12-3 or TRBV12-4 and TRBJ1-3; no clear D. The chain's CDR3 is CASSLNLASGNTIYF. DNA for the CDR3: TGTGCCAGCAGTTTGAACCTGGCCTCTGGAAACACCATATATTTT.